The next 23 T cell receptor beta chains were all read from a single sample in a study of blood T cells in healthy people across ages. The use of a sample-barcoded 5' primer and a J-beta primer mix characterized a second PCR of roughly 6 to 11 cycles. TCRdb re-derived calls from the 5' RACE reads in MiXCR, one entry per CDR3 protein. The data show 950,000 to 1,200,000 distinct CDR3 sequences, with 35% to 40% seen just once and around 13% held by the top ten. Sequencing was performed on blood. The receptors shown here come from a man aged 18 to 29 in good health.

This clonotype was counted many times. The genes are TRBV6-2 or TRBV6-3 and TRBJ1-5; D remains ambiguous. Germline V lookup: CDR1 MNHEY, CDR2 SVGEGT. There are 16 residues in the CDR3. V was clipped by 0 bases and J by 4 bases, with 13 bases between them. CDR3 sequence: CASSYSSPTYNQPQHF. The CDR3 DNA follows: TGTGCCAGCAGTTACTCGTCACCTACTTATAATCAGCCCCAGCATTTT.

The V call is TRBV6-1, the J call TRBJ1-2, with D possibly matching TRBD1 (5 bases). CDR3 length: 15 residues. V was pared by 1 base and J by 5 bases, with 14 bases between. Germline V gives CDR1 MNHNS, CDR2 SASEGT. The CDR3 is CASSEGLQGRYGYTF. The CDR3 nucleotides read TGTGCCAGCAGTGAAGGTCTGCAGGGACGATATGGCTACACCTTC.

The gene calls are TRBV2 and TRBJ2-3; D not resolved. The CDR3 is 14 amino acids. Deletions cut 7 bases from V and 3 bases from J, with 14 bases between. From germline, CDR1 is SNHLY and CDR2 FYNNEI. Here the CDR3 DNA reads TGTGCCAGCAAACGAGTAAACCCAACAGATACGCAGTATTTT. Protein: CASKRVNPTDTQYF.

The chain employs TRBV4-1 and TRBJ2-3, with D maybe TRBD1 (6 bases). V shed 7 bases and J shed 3 bases, with 20 bases lying between them. This CDR3 has 16 residues. Germline-derived CDR1 and CDR2 are MGHRA and YSYEKL. CDR3 in amino acids: CASTLRGGDVTDTQYF. CDR3 nucleotide sequence: TGCGCCAGCACCCTACGAGGGGGAGACGTGACAGATACGCAGTATTTT.

This clonotype was detected a few times. The chain is built from TRBV4-2 and TRBJ1-1; possibly TRBD1 for D (5 bases). Germline CDR1 and CDR2: LGHNA and YNFKEQ. Trimming removed 1 base from V and 4 bases from J, with 19 bases in between. CDR3 length: 17 residues. The CDR3 loop reads CASSQALPGLGGTEAFF. CDR3 coding DNA: TGTGCCAGCAGCCAAGCCCTACCGGGACTCGGAGGCACTGAAGCTTTCTTT.

A few counts support this clonotype. The chain recombines TRBV27 with TRBJ1-2; 7 bases map to TRBD1. CDR1 MNHEY and CDR2 SMNVEV come from the germline V gene (reference sequence). Unmatched junction bases numbered 8, after V lost 0 bases and J lost 4 bases. The CDR3 is 16 amino acids. The CDR3 region has the DNA TGTGCCAGCAGTTTATCATTCGGGACAGCCGCCTATGGCTACACCTTC. Translated, it gives CASSLSFGTAAYGYTF.

The genes are TRBV29-1 and TRBJ2-7; tentative D call: TRBD1 (6 bases). The V and J ends lost 2 bases and 11 bases respectively, with 16 bases between them. The CDR3 is 12 residues long. The germline CDR1 and CDR2 sequences are SQVTM and ANQGSEA. CDR3 region: CSVERGQGLKYF. The CDR3 DNA sequence: TGCAGCGTTGAACGAGGGCAGGGGTTGAAGTACTTC.

This clonotype showed up many times. This rearrangement joins TRBV4-2 to TRBJ2-1, with D possibly matching TRBD1 (6 bases). From germline, CDR1 is LGHNA and CDR2 YNFKEQ. CDR3 length: 16 residues. V lost 1 base, J lost 5 bases, and 15 bases lay in between. CDR3 in DNA: TGTGCCAGCAGCCAAGTGGACAGCATGGAGAACAATGAGCAGTTCTTC. It yields the protein CASSQVDSMENNEQFF.

The chain is built from TRBV10-3 and TRBJ2-1, with TRBD2 matching 15 bases. V dropped 8 bases and J dropped 0; count of bases not matched to a gene: 8. Germline V gives CDR1 ENHRY, CDR2 SYGVKD. The CDR3 contains 18 residues. CDR3 protein: CAIGGTSGGRSSYNEQFF. The CDR3 DNA is TGTGCCATCGGTGGGACTAGCGGGGGGCGCTCCTCCTACAATGAGCAGTTCTTC.

V and J are TRBV4-1 and TRBJ1-1, with D uncertain. Germline assignment: CDR1 MGHRA and CDR2 YSYEKL. V lost 1 base, J lost 5 bases, and 17 bases lay in between. The CDR3 length is 16 residues. In DNA form, the CDR3 reads TGCGCCAGCAGCCAAGCCCTCCGGGGAGGAAGAACTGAAGCTTTCTTT. This gives the protein CASSQALRGGRTEAFF.

The chain links TRBV20-1 to TRBJ2-5; 12 bases fit TRBD1. Trimming at V came to 1 base and at J to 4 bases, leaving 7 bases not matched to a gene. CDR1 DFQATT and CDR2 SNEGSKA come from the germline V gene (reference sequence). The CDR3 is 16 amino acids. For the CDR3, the DNA is TGCAGTGCTAGAGCCGCCGGGACAGGGGGCGTAGAGACCCAGTACTTC. Amino acids: CSARAAGTGGVETQYF.

Concerning this clonotype: One end of the junction is discordant with germline, which a read error may explain. The chain couples TRBV27 to TRBJ2-2; no reliable D call. This CDR3 has 17 residues. CDR1 MNHEY and CDR2 SMNVEV come from the germline V gene (reference sequence). Here the CDR3 DNA reads TGTGCCAGCAGCTTATTTCCCCCCGAGAAGAACACCGGGGAGCTGTTTTTT. As protein: CASSLFPPEKNTGELFF.

This clonotype was found once. One end of the junction is discordant with germline, which a read error may explain. The chain has TRBV20-1 and TRBJ2-1; D is undetermined. This CDR3 is built from 15 residues. Germline assignment: CDR1 DFQATT and CDR2 SNEGSKA (reference sequence). The CDR3 reads CSARSARQTYNDQFF. Written as DNA, the CDR3 is TGCAGTGCTAGGTCGGCCAGGCAGACCTACAATGACCAGTTCTTC.

With regard to this clonotype: The junction does not match germline at one end; this may be a read error. The chain is built from TRBV15 and TRBJ2-7; D uncertain. Germline V gene lookup returns CDR1 LNHNV and CDR2 YYDKDF (reference sequence). CDR3 length equals 14 residues. CDR3 region: CVTSRDTFTYEQYF. CDR3 DNA: TGTGTCACCAGCAGAGATACATTTACCTACGAGCAGTACTTC.

The chain carries TRBV9 and TRBJ2-7; 8 nucleotides agree with TRBD2. CDR3 length: 17 residues. Unmatched junction bases numbered 19, after V lost 4 bases and J lost 7 bases. Germline V gene lookup returns CDR1 SGDLS and CDR2 YYNGEE. DNA for the CDR3: TGTGCCAGCAGCCCTTCGTATGGCGGGGGGTCTTACAATGAGCAGTACTTC. It is translated as CASSPSYGGGSYNEQYF.

The chain has TRBV3-1 and TRBJ2-5, with 10 positions matching TRBD2. Germline assignment: CDR1 LGHDT and CDR2 YNNKEL (reference sequence). Trimming removed 3 bases from V and 3 bases from J; junction bases left unmatched: 7. CDR3 size: 16 residues. CDR3 region: CASSHPSGGVEETQYF. CDR3 coding DNA: TGTGCCAGCAGCCACCCAAGCGGGGGGGTCGAAGAGACCCAGTACTTC.

The sample holds a few counts of this clonotype. The chain recombines TRBV12-3 or TRBV12-4 with TRBJ1-2; D is ambiguous. This CDR3 region has 12 residues. Between the trimmed V and J ends, which lost 3 bases and 7 bases, there was a span of 9 bases. CDR3 in amino acids: CASSLSRSGYTF. CDR3 DNA: TGTGCCAGCAGTTTGTCCCGGAGTGGCTACACCTTC.

The CDR3 loop reads CASTTGDSSYEQYF. The CDR3 bases are TGTGCCAGCACCACGGGGGATTCATCCTACGAGCAGTACTTC. This rearrangement joins TRBV6-2 or TRBV6-3 to TRBJ2-7; possible D gene TRBD2, 6 bases. The CDR3 sequence is 14 residues long. V lost 7 bases, J lost 1 base, and 14 bases lay in between. The germline V gene encodes CDR1 MNHEY and CDR2 SVGEGT.

This clonotype came up many times. The chain links TRBV20-1 to TRBJ1-5, with 9 positions matching TRBD1. Germline V gene sequence: CDR1 DFQATT, CDR2 SNEGSKA (reference sequence). This CDR3 region has 17 residues. With 0 bases clipped from V and 7 bases from J, the junction kept 13 bases outside the gene matches. The CDR3 DNA sequence: TGCAGTGCTAGAGATCCCGCCTCCGGGACAGGGAGCCAGCCCCAGCATTTT. It codes for CSARDPASGTGSQPQHF.

Only a few counts were recorded for this clonotype. The chain has TRBV24-1 and TRBJ2-7, with D maybe TRBD1 (7 bases). Near its end, the DNA agrees better with TRBJ2-5, so the J call may be wrong. Germline CDR1 KGHDR, CDR2 SFDVKD. CDR3 length: 15 residues. The DNA of the CDR3 is TGTGCCACCAGTGCCGGTGGTCCAGGGGGGGAGACCCAGTACTTC. This codes for CATSAGGPGGETQYF.

This clonotype has a handful of counts. The chain recombines TRBV6-5 with TRBJ2-2, with TRBD2 matching 8 bases. V dropped 0 bases and J dropped 0; count of bases not matched to a gene: 3. The CDR3 has 17 residues. Germline lookup yields CDR1 MNHEY and CDR2 SVGAGI. CDR3 DNA: TGTGCCAGCAGTTACTCGGTGCGGGGGGCGAACACCGGGGAGCTGTTTTTT. Its protein is CASSYSVRGANTGELFF.

The chain uses TRBV6-2 or TRBV6-3 and TRBJ1-2; D possibly corresponds to TRBD1 (5 bases). The CDR3 is 13 amino acids. V lost 8 bases, J lost 4 bases, and 14 bases lay in between. Germline V gene lookup returns CDR1 MNHEY and CDR2 SVGEGT. The CDR3 loop is CASGQTVPYGYTF. The CDR3 DNA reads as TGTGCCAGCGGCCAGACAGTACCCTATGGCTACACCTTC.

V usage is TRBV27 and J usage is TRBJ2-3; D is unclear. The CDR3 contains 14 residues. Trimming left V 10 bases short and J 1 base short, with 15 bases between. In germline, CDR1 is MNHEY, CDR2 SMNVEV (reference sequence). This chain's CDR3 is CATRNESGTDTQYF. The DNA of the CDR3 is TGTGCCACCCGGAATGAGAGCGGCACAGATACGCAGTATTTT.